Following are 26 T cell receptor beta chains from one sample sequenced in a study of blood T cell repertoires in COVID-19. Using immunoSEQ multiplex PCR, the repertoire was profiled, and TCRdb retains in-frame clones only, with some absent. Here the sample spans roughly 70,000 clones, about four fifths being singletons. The specimen sequenced was peripheral blood. These receptors were collected from a man in his sixties with COVID-19, enrolled during active disease.

This sequence joins TRBV5-1 and TRBJ2-3; D is ambiguous. The CDR3 has 14 amino acids. Trimming took off 4 bases at V and 2 bases at J, with 11 bases between the two ends. Germline values: CDR1 SGHRS, CDR2 YFSETQ. The DNA for the CDR3 is TGCGCCAGCAGCCAAGGAGCATCCACAGATACGCAGTATTTT. Encoded protein: CASSQGASTDTQYF.

This clone was seen a few times. The V call is TRBV10-3, the J call TRBJ2-3; no reliable D call. V gave up 0 bases and J gave up 1 base, with 5 bases separating them. The CDR3 runs to 14 residues. CDR1 is ENHRY and CDR2 is SYGVKD in the germline V gene. The CDR3: CAISESVGTDTQYF. In DNA, the CDR3 is TGTGCCATCAGTGAGTCGGTAGGCACAGATACGCAGTATTTT.

This clone was counted once. The chain is built from TRBV5-4 and TRBJ2-3; the D gene is possibly TRBD2 (5 bases). The germline gives CDR1 SGHNT, CDR2 YYREEE (reference sequence). V was shortened by 0 bases and J by 4 bases, with 6 bases between the two germline ends. CDR3 length: 13 residues. The CDR3 region is CASSLEGADTQYF. The DNA of the CDR3 is TGTGCCAGCAGCTTGGAGGGAGCAGATACGCAGTATTTT.

The rearrangement links TRBV4-1 to TRBJ1-1, with 10 bases aligning to TRBD1. After removal of 4 bases from V and 1 base from J, the junction contained 3 bases not matched to a gene. Germline assignment: CDR1 MGHRA and CDR2 YSYEKL. The CDR3 covers 15 residues. CDR3 loop: CASSPGQGGNTEAFF. The DNA for the CDR3 is TGCGCCAGCAGCCCAGGACAGGGGGGGAACACTGAAGCTTTCTTT.

The gene calls are TRBV21-1 and TRBJ1-2; the table gives TRBD1 as D, unverified against the DNA. TRBV21-1 is annotated as a pseudogene. The CDR3 runs 16 residues. CDR3: CASSKRDRRARGGYTF. The CDR3 nucleotides are TGTGCCAGCAGCAAAAGGGACAGGCGGGCGAGGGGTGGCTACACCTTC.

The chain recombines TRBV7-3 with TRBJ2-1; a weak D match, TRBD2 (5 bases). The CDR3 is 12 amino acids. Trimming cost V 0 bases and J 10 bases, with 7 bases left between them. Germline V gives CDR1 SGHTA, CDR2 FQGTGA. The CDR3 loop is CASSLTGAEQFF. CDR3 nucleotide sequence: TGTGCCAGCAGCTTAACGGGAGCGGAGCAGTTCTTC.

This chain links TRBV7-6 with TRBJ2-3; D remains ambiguous. Trimming took 1 base from V and 6 from J, leaving 14 bases between them. Germline lookup yields CDR1 SGHVS and CDR2 FNYEAQ. The CDR3 length is 15 residues. The CDR3 region is CASSLEARSADTQYF. The CDR3 DNA sequence: TGTGCCAGCAGCTTAGAAGCGAGGTCGGCGGATACGCAGTATTTT. Combining the CDR3 with reference TRBV7-6 and TRBJ2-3 gives the whole variable domain GAGVSQSPRYKVTKRGQDVALRCDPISGHVSLYWYRQALGQGPEFLTYFNYEAQQDKSGLPNDRFSAERPEGSISTLTIQRTEQRDSAMYRCASSLEARSADTQYFGPGTRLTVL.

The chain carries TRBV6-2 or TRBV6-3 and TRBJ2-2; D might be TRBD1 (6 bases). Looked up from germline, CDR1 is MNHEY and CDR2 is SVGEGT. The CDR3 spans 14 residues. V lost 4 bases to trimming and J lost 9 bases, with 15 bases between them. The CDR3 DNA reads TGTGCCAGCAGTTTGCCATTTGGGGGCCGGGAGCTGTTTTTT. It translates to CASSLPFGGRELFF.

This clone turned up a few times. This chain joins TRBV5-1 and TRBJ2-2, with a tentative D call TRBD1 (6 bases). Germline V gene sequence: CDR1 SGHRS, CDR2 YFSETQ. V gave up 2 bases and J gave up 6 bases, with 11 bases separating them. The CDR3 is made up of 14 amino acids. The CDR3 is CASSFGTLSGELFF. CDR3 bases: TGCGCCAGCAGCTTTGGGACACTCTCCGGGGAGCTGTTTTTT.

In this sample, this clone turned up once. The DNA of the CDR3 is TGTGCCAGTTCCGGCGACTTTTTCACCATATATTTT. Encoded protein: CASSGDFFTIYF. The chain uses TRBV19 and TRBJ1-3; D is undetermined. The germline CDR1 and CDR2 sequences are LNHDA and SQIVND (reference sequence). The CDR3 is made up of 12 amino acids. Trimming took off 8 bases at V and 9 bases at J, with 14 bases between the two ends.

Only a few counts were recorded for this clone. The chain employs TRBV6-5 and TRBJ1-6, with D possibly being TRBD1 (5 bases). The CDR3 has 14 amino acids. Germline values: CDR1 MNHEY, CDR2 SVGAGI. V lost 6 bases to trimming and J lost 9 bases, with 15 bases between them. The CDR3 DNA is TGTGCCAGCAGGACCCAAGGGGTAACTTCACCCCTCCACTTT. As protein: CASRTQGVTSPLHF.

The rearrangement links TRBV19 to TRBJ1-1; 7 bases fit TRBD1. This CDR3 is built from 15 residues. Germline CDR1 LNHDA, CDR2 SQIVND (reference sequence). The junction had 5 bases not matched to a gene; V was cut back by 3 bases and J by 1 base. The CDR3 DNA reads as TGTGCCAGTAGTATGAGGGGGCAAAGGAACACTGAAGCTTTCTTT. Residues: CASSMRGQRNTEAFF.

A few counts support this clone. The V and J genes are TRBV2 and TRBJ2-4; no reliable D call. The V end lost 3 bases, the J end lost 1 base, and 4 bases lay between the germline ends. From germline, CDR1 is SNHLY and CDR2 FYNNEI. This CDR3 comprises 13 residues. The DNA of the CDR3 is TGTGCCAGCAGTGACAGGGCCAAAAACATTCAGTACTTC. Its translation is CASSDRAKNIQYF.

Comments on this clone: The same CDR3 also results from other DNA sequences found in this sample. The gene calls are TRBV19 and TRBJ1-1, with 7 bases aligning to TRBD1. This CDR3 comprises 15 residues. J was trimmed by 1 base and V by 4 bases; bases with no gene match: 6. Looked up from germline, CDR1 is LNHDA and CDR2 is SQIVND (reference sequence). This chain's CDR3 is CASSTPGQKNTEAFF. CDR3 in DNA: TGTGCCAGTAGTACGCCGGGACAGAAGAACACTGAAGCTTTCTTT. Together with reference TRBV19 and TRBJ1-1, the CDR3 gives the full variable domain: DGGITQSPKYLFRKEGQNVTLSCEQNLNHDAMYWYRQDPGQGLRLIYYSQIVNDFQKGDIAEGYSVSREKKESFPLTVTSAQKNPTAFYLCASSTPGQKNTEAFFGQGTRLTVV.

The chain joins TRBV5-1 to TRBJ2-7; D unresolved. CDR3 length: 15 amino acids. Germline CDR1 SGHRS, CDR2 YFSETQ. Trimming pared 0 bases from V and 0 bases from J, leaving 10 bases between. CDR3 coding DNA: TGCGCCAGCAGCTTGGCCACAGAAAGCTCCTACGAGCAGTACTTC. Its translation: CASSLATESSYEQYF.

The chain carries TRBV28 and TRBJ1-5; TRBD1 matches at 8 bases. The ends lost 2 bases at V and 5 bases at J; junction bases unmatched: 8. The CDR3 totals 16 residues. CDR1 and CDR2 (germline): MDHEN, SYDVKM. The CDR3 sequence is CASSLTWPGGYQPQHF. DNA for the CDR3: TGTGCCAGCAGTTTAACTTGGCCAGGGGGCTATCAGCCCCAGCATTTT.

This clone has a single count. This chain links TRBV5-1 with TRBJ2-3; 9 bases are a match to TRBD2. The CDR3 is 16 amino acids. The germline gives CDR1 SGHRS, CDR2 YFSETQ. With 4 bases clipped from V and 8 bases from J, the junction kept 14 bases outside the gene matches. The CDR3 region has the DNA TGCGCCAGCAGCCTGCAAGTTGCGGGGGGGTACACTACGCAGTATTTT. Translating gives CASSLQVAGGYTTQYF.

V is TRBV4-1 and J is TRBJ2-5; 10 bases agree with TRBD2. V shed 1 base and J 0 bases; nucleotides not matched to a gene: 5. This CDR3 has 17 amino acids. The germline V gene encodes CDR1 MGHRA and CDR2 YSYEKL. CDR3 in amino acids: CASSQALAGANQETQYF. Written as DNA, the CDR3 is TGCGCCAGCAGCCAAGCTCTAGCGGGAGCCAACCAAGAGACCCAGTACTTC.

V usage is TRBV19 and J usage is TRBJ1-6; 7 bases map to TRBD1. CDR1 LNHDA and CDR2 SQIVND come from the germline V gene (reference sequence). This CDR3 has 13 amino acids. J lost 7 bases, V lost 5 bases, and 2 bases had no gene match. The CDR3 spells CASSPTGNSPLHF. CDR3 DNA sequence: TGTGCCAGTAGTCCGACAGGGAATTCACCCCTCCACTTT.

As for this clone: Additional DNA sequences in this sample encode the identical CDR3. The genes are TRBV5-1 and TRBJ1-1; D remains ambiguous. Germline-derived CDR1 and CDR2 are SGHRS and YFSETQ. The CDR3 is made up of 14 amino acids. Trimming removed 1 base at V and 0 bases at J, with 7 bases between. CDR3 region: CASSLFSLNTEAFF. In DNA, the CDR3 is TGCGCCAGCAGCTTGTTCTCGTTGAACACTGAAGCTTTCTTT.

The chain has TRBV28 and TRBJ2-5; D not resolved. Germline values: CDR1 MDHEN, CDR2 SYDVKM. With 4 bases removed from V and 5 bases from J, the gap between germline ends came to 5 bases. The CDR3 has 11 amino acids. The chain's CDR3 is CASSSRETQYF. Written as DNA, the CDR3 is TGTGCCAGCAGTTCCCGTGAGACCCAGTACTTC.

The V and J genes are TRBV6-7 and TRBJ2-5; 14 bases are shared with TRBD2. TRBV6-7 is known as an ORF, though its function is uncertain. The V and J ends lost 5 bases and 2 bases, in that order; junction bases with no gene match: 7. The CDR3 totals 17 residues. The CDR3, as DNA: TGTGCCAGCAGTCCTCCGACTAGCGGGGGGGGACAAGAGACCCAGTACTTC. This codes for CASSPPTSGGGQETQYF.

V is TRBV9 and J is TRBJ2-2; 9 bases are a match to TRBD2. The CDR3 loop spans 19 amino acids. Germline V gene sequence: CDR1 SGDLS, CDR2 YYNGEE. The ends lost 4 bases at V and 4 bases at J; junction bases unmatched: 17. The CDR3 bases are TGTGCCAGCAGCCACCGGGCGGCGGGAGGGCCTGTACGCACCGGGGAGCTGTTTTTT. Amino acid sequence: CASSHRAAGGPVRTGELFF.

V gene TRBV30 combines with J gene TRBJ1-1; D gene ambiguous. Germline CDR1 GTSNPN, CDR2 SVGIG (reference sequence). The CDR3 sequence is 12 residues long. The V and J ends lost 5 bases and 6 bases respectively, with 13 bases between them. The DNA for the CDR3 is TGTGCCTGGGGGGTGGCACCCGCTGAAGCTTTCTTT. Its protein product is CAWGVAPAEAFF.

In regard to this clone: A junction boundary mismatches the germline segment, possibly from a read error. The chain combines TRBV6-4 with TRBJ1-4; the D is unclear. Germline loops: CDR1 MRHNA, CDR2 SNTAGT. The CDR3 contains 17 residues. This chain's CDR3 is CAGSWTQGWLTNEKLFF. In DNA, the CDR3 is TGTGCCGGCAGTTGGACTCAAGGGTGGTTAACTAATGAAAAACTGTTTTTT.

The genes are TRBV7-9 and TRBJ1-2; D is unclear. The germline V gene has CDR1 SEHNR and CDR2 FQNEAQ (reference sequence). V gave up 1 base and J gave up 4 bases, with 4 bases separating them. The CDR3 length is 12 residues. The CDR3 nucleotides are TGTGCCAGCAGCTTAGAACTCTATGGCTACACCTTC. Its translation is CASSLELYGYTF.